The rows below give T cell receptor beta chains drawn from one sample of a study of response to subunit inactivated influenza vaccine. TCRdb recomputed calls from the RT-PCR reads with MiXCR, one row per CDR3 protein. The sample lists a few hundred thousand distinct CDR3 sequences, 6% to 9% occurring once. This specimen consisted of PBMCs from blood, obtained less than 30 months after vaccination. Source of these receptors: a man aged 45-69 years who received an inactivated influenza vaccine. Each CDR3 is given with its conserved first and last residue. Each record gives: D gene, J gene, V gene, clone size, CDR3 DNA, CDR3 protein. D genes are given only for firm matches. The size field is filled for only some rows; it gives once, few, many or a size class.

>NA|TRBJ2-3|TRBV6-1|NA
TGTGCCAGCCGCAAACAGAAGACTAGCACAGATACGCAGTATTTT
CASRKQKTSTDTQYF
>NA|TRBJ2-3|TRBV9|NA
TGTGCCAGCAGCGGGAAACTAGATACGCAGTATTTT
CASSGKLDTQYF
>NA|TRBJ2-3|TRBV12-3/TRBV12-4|few
TGTGCCAGCAGTCTGAGGACAGGCGGGGGGAATACGCAGTATTTT
CASSLRTGGGNTQYF
>TRBD1|TRBJ1-6|TRBV7-9|many
TGTGCCAGCAGCCCGGTGACAGGGATTGGATCACCCCTCCACTTT
CASSPVTGIGSPLHF
>TRBD1|TRBJ2-3|TRBV7-9|NA
TGTCCCAGCAGCTCGCACAGGGGTAAGGGCACAGATACGCAGTATTTT
CPSSSHRGKGTDTQYF
>NA|TRBJ2-7|TRBV20-1|NA
TGCAGTGCTAACCCAGGGGAGGGTTCCTACGAGCAGTACTTC
CSANPGEGSYEQYF
>NA|TRBJ1-4|TRBV15|NA
TGTGCCACCAGCAGGACAGGTTGGACTAATGAAAAACTGTTTTTT
CATSRTGWTNEKLFF
>NA|TRBJ2-3|TRBV3-1|many
TGTGCCAGCAGCCAAGTGGGGGCAGGGAAAGGGGCAGATACGCAGTATTTT
CASSQVGAGKGADTQYF
>NA|TRBJ1-2|TRBV20-1|NA
TGCAGTGCTAAAGTGGTAGGCAGAGCGTATGGCTACACCTTC
CSAKVVGRAYGYTF
>TRBD2|TRBJ2-7|TRBV2|many
TGTGCCAGCAGACTAGCGAACTACGAGCAGTACTTC
CASRLANYEQYF
>NA|TRBJ1-1|TRBV25-1|NA
TGTGCCAGCAGGTTGGGGTGGAACACTGAAGCTTTCTTT
CASRLGWNTEAFF
>NA|TRBJ2-1|TRBV5-1|NA
TGCACCAGCAGCAACCGTAATGAGCAGTTCTTC
CTSSNRNEQFF
>NA|TRBJ1-2|TRBV6-5|few
TGTGCCAGCAGTTACTCTGCAAGGGGCCTCCTGGGGGGCTACACCTTC
CASSYSARGLLGGYTF
>NA|TRBJ2-7|TRBV20-1|few
TGCAGTGCTAGAGACCGGTCGGCCTCCTACGAGCAGTACTTC
CSARDRSASYEQYF
>NA|TRBJ2-7|TRBV29-1|few
TGCAGCGTTGGGCCCGGGACACCCAACTACGAGCAGTACTTC
CSVGPGTPNYEQYF
>TRBD1|TRBJ2-2|TRBV12-3/TRBV12-4|many
TGTGCCAGCAGTTTTGACTTCGTGGGGTCATGGGACAGGGTGCTTCCCGGGGAGCTGTTTTTT
CASSFDFVGSWDRVLPGELFF
>NA|TRBJ2-2|TRBV11-3|many
TGTGCCAGCAGCTTGCAGGGGCAGAGTTTCCCCGGGGAGCTGTTTTTT
CASSLQGQSFPGELFF
>NA|TRBJ2-1|TRBV15|few
TGTGCCACCAGCACATCCGGGACTCCCTACAATGAGCAGTTCTTC
CATSTSGTPYNEQFF
>NA|TRBJ2-7|TRBV28|few
TGTGCCAGCAGTAGGGATAGCGGCCACGTGGGTCCCTACGAGCAGTACTTC
CASSRDSGHVGPYEQYF
>NA|TRBJ1-2|TRBV5-5|many
TGTGCCAGCAGCTTCGTTTACAGCGAAAACTATGGCTACACCTTC
CASSFVYSENYGYTF
>NA|TRBJ1-4|TRBV6-1|few
TGTGCCATCCACTCGGCCTTATGGGGTGAAAAACTGTTTTTT
CAIHSALWGEKLFF
>TRBD2|TRBJ2-1|TRBV5-6|few
TGTGCCAGCAGCGTACTAGCGAGCAATGAGCAGTTCTTC
CASSVLASNEQFF
>TRBD2|TRBJ2-1|TRBV3-1|few
TGTGCCAGCAGCCAACCAGCGGGAGACCCCTACAATGAGCAGTTCTTC
CASSQPAGDPYNEQFF
>NA|TRBJ2-2|TRBV20-1|many
TGCAGTGCTAGACGGGGGCCTTACACCGGGGAGCTGTTTTTT
CSARRGPYTGELFF
>TRBD2|TRBJ2-7|TRBV28|few
TGTGCCAGCTTTACGAGAGCGGGAGATTACGAGCAGTACTTC
CASFTRAGDYEQYF
>TRBD2|TRBJ2-2|TRBV4-1|many
TGCGCCAGCAGCCAAGGGCGGGGGGCCGGGGAGCTGTTTTTT
CASSQGRGAGELFF
>TRBD2|TRBJ2-1|TRBV5-1|NA
TGCGCCAGCAGCACTCAGGGAGGGTCCTACAATGAGCAGTTCTTC
CASSTQGGSYNEQFF
>TRBD1|TRBJ2-7|TRBV5-1|few
TGCGCCAGCAGCTCAAGGACAGGGAAAGGCGAGCAGTACTTC
CASSSRTGKGEQYF
>NA|TRBJ2-7|TRBV14|NA
TGTGCCAGCAGCCCCCGTATCAAAACCTACGAGCAGTACTTC
CASSPRIKTYEQYF
>TRBD2|TRBJ2-7|TRBV7-9|many
TGTGCCAGCAGCTTTGGGCTAGCGGGGTACTCCTACGAGCAGTACTTC
CASSFGLAGYSYEQYF
>NA|TRBJ2-3|TRBV10-3|many
TGTGCCATCAGTGAGCCCAAGACCGGGACAATAATTGTGACAGATACGCAGTATTTT
CAISEPKTGTIIVTDTQYF
>TRBD2|TRBJ2-1|TRBV7-9|NA
TGTGCCAGCAGCAGGCCGGGACTAGCCTACAATGAGCAGTTCTTC
CASSRPGLAYNEQFF
>TRBD1|TRBJ1-5|TRBV6-2/TRBV6-3|NA
TGTGCCAGCAGTCGACAGGGGCTAAATCAGCCCCAGCATTTT
CASSRQGLNQPQHF
>TRBD2|TRBJ2-5|TRBV4-3|NA
TGCGCCAGCAGCCGCCAAGCGGGAGAAGAGACCCAGTACTTC
CASSRQAGEETQYF
>TRBD1|TRBJ2-7|TRBV27|NA
TGTGCCAGCGGCAGGGACAGAGTGGGCGAGCAGTACTTC
CASGRDRVGEQYF
>NA|TRBJ2-3|TRBV7-8|NA
TGTGCCAGCAGCTCGCCCGTCGACGGGGGGCTCCCCACAGATACGCAGTATTTT
CASSSPVDGGLPTDTQYF
>TRBD1|TRBJ2-2|TRBV7-9|NA
TGTGCCAGCAGTTCCGGACAGGAGACCGGGGAGCTGTTTTTT
CASSSGQETGELFF
>NA|TRBJ2-5|TRBV15|few
TGTGCCACCAGCAGAGGGTCAGGCCCGGCGGAGACCCAGTACTTC
CATSRGSGPAETQYF
>NA|TRBJ2-7|TRBV5-1|NA
TGCGCCAGCAGCTTCGCCGAACTCAACGAGCAGTACTTC
CASSFAELNEQYF
>TRBD1|TRBJ2-5|TRBV20-1|few
TGCAGTGCTAGAGAGGACAGGGGGTTAACCCAGGGCAAAGAGACCCAGTACTTC
CSAREDRGLTQGKETQYF
>TRBD1|TRBJ2-2|TRBV5-1|many
TGCGCCAGCAGCCCCAAGGACAGGGGGCTCCTCCCGAACACCGGGGAGCTGTTTTTT
CASSPKDRGLLPNTGELFF
>NA|TRBJ1-3|TRBV12-3/TRBV12-4|many
TGTGCCAGCAGTCCGGGTTTGGACACCATATATTTT
CASSPGLDTIYF
>TRBD2|TRBJ2-1|TRBV4-3|NA
TGCGCCAGCAGCCAAGATGCTGGCGGGAGCCACAATGAGCAGTTCTTC
CASSQDAGGSHNEQFF
>TRBD1|TRBJ2-1|TRBV7-2|NA
TGTGCCAGCAGCGCGCTGACAGGGTATTTGAATGAGCAGTTCTTC
CASSALTGYLNEQFF
>NA|TRBJ1-3|TRBV28|NA
TGTGCCAGCGCCTTCAGCGCCGGAAACACCATATATTTT
CASAFSAGNTIYF
>NA|TRBJ1-6|TRBV6-1|NA
TGTGCCACCGGAATGACAAGCTCCTATAATTCACCCCTCCACTTT
CATGMTSSYNSPLHF
>NA|TRBJ2-3|TRBV20-1|few
TGCAGTGGCCCTCAAAGCCGCACGGGACCAAGAATCACAGATACGCAGTATTTT
CSGPQSRTGPRITDTQYF
>NA|TRBJ2-1|TRBV5-1|many
TGCGCCAGCAGCTTGGAGGCCGATGTCTACCTCTACAATGAGCAGTTCTTC
CASSLEADVYLYNEQFF
>NA|TRBJ2-7|TRBV11-2|many
TGTGCCAGCAGCGTGGATTTCTACGAGCAGTACTTC
CASSVDFYEQYF
>TRBD1|TRBJ2-4|TRBV15|many
TGTGCCACCAGCAGAGGGGACAGTCTAGCCAAAAACATTCAGTACTTC
CATSRGDSLAKNIQYF